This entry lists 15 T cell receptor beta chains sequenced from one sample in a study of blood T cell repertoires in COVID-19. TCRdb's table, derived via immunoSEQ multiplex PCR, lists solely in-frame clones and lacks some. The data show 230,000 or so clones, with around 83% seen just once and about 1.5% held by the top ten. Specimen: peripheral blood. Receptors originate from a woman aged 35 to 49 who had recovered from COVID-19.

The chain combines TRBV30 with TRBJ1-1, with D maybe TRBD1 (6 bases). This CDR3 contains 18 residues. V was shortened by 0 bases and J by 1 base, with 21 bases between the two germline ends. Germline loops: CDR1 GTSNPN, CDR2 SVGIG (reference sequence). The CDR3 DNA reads TGTGCCTGGAGTGTATATTCTTCGACAGGACACGGGAACACTGAAGCTTTCTTT. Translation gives CAWSVYSSTGHGNTEAFF.

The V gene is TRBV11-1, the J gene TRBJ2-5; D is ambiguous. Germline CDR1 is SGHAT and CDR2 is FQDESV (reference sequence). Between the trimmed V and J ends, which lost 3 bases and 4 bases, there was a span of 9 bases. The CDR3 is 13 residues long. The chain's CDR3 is CASSLGLSETQYF. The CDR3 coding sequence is TGTGCCAGCAGCTTGGGCTTATCAGAGACCCAGTACTTC.

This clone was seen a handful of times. The CDR3 here is CASSKPGTGRNTEAFF. For the CDR3, the DNA is TGTGCCAGCAGTAAGCCCGGGACAGGCCGGAACACTGAAGCTTTCTTT. This chain uses TRBV28 with TRBJ1-1, with 8 nucleotides matching TRBD1. CDR3 length equals 16 residues. The germline gives CDR1 MDHEN, CDR2 SYDVKM. The ends lost 5 bases at V and 1 base at J; junction bases unmatched: 9.

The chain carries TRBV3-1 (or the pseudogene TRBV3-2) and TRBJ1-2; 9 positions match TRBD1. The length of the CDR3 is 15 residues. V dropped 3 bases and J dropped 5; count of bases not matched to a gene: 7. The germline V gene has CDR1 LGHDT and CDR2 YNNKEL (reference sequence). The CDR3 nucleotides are TGTGCCAGCAGCCACACGGACAGGGGAGGTTATGGCTACACCTTC. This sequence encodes CASSHTDRGGYGYTF.

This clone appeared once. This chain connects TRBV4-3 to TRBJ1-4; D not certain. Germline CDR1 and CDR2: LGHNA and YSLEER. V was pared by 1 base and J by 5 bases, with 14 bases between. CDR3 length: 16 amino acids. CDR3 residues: CASSQGLGSPNEKLFF. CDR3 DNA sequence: TGCGCCAGCAGCCAAGGGCTCGGGAGCCCCAATGAAAAACTGTTTTTT.

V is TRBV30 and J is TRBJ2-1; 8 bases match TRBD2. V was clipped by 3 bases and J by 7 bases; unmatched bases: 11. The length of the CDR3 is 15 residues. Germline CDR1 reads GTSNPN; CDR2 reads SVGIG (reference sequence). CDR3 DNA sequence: TGTGCCTGGAGCCTGACTAGCGCGGCTTTTAATGAGCAGTTCTTC. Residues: CAWSLTSAAFNEQFF.

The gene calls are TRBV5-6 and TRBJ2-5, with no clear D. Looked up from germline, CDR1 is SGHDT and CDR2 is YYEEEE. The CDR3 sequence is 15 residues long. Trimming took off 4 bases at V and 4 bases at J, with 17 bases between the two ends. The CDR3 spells CASSLTTATLETQYF. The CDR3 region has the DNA TGTGCCAGCAGCCTAACAACAGCAACGTTAGAGACCCAGTACTTC. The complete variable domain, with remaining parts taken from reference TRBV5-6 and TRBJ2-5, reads DAGVTQSPTHLIKTRGQQVTLRCSPKSGHDTVSWYQQALGQGPQFIFQYYEEEERQRGNFPDRFSGHQFPNYSSELNVNALLLGDSALYLCASSLTTATLETQYFGPGTRLLVL.

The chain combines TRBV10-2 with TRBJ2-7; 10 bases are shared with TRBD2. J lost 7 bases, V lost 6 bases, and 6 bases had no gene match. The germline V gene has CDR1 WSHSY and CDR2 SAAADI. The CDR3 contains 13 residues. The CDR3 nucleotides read TGCGCCAGCAGACTAGCGGGGTTCCAAGAGCAGTACTTC. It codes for CASRLAGFQEQYF.

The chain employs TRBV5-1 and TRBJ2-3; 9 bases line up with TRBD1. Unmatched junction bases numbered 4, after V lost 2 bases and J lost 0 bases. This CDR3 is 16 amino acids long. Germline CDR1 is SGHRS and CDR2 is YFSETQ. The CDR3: CASSLTGGYSTDTQYF. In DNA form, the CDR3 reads TGCGCCAGCAGCTTAACAGGGGGCTATAGCACAGATACGCAGTATTTT.

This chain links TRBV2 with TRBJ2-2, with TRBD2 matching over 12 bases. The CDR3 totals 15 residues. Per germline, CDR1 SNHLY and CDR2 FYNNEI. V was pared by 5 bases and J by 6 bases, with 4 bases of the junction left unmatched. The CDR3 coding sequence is TGTGCCAGCAGTCGACTAGCGGGGGTGGCCGGGGAGCTGTTTTTT. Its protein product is CASSRLAGVAGELFF.

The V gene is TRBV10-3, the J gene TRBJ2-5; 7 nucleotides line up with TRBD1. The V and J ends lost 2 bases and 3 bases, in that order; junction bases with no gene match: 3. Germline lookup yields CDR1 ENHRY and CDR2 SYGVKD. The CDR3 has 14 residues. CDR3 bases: TGTGCCATCAGTGAGAATACAGGGGAAGAGACCCAGTACTTC. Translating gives CAISENTGEETQYF.

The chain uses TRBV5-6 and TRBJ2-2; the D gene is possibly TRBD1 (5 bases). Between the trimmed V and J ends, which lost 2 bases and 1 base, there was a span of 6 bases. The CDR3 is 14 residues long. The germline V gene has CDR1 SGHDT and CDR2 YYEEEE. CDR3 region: CASSFGQNTGELFF. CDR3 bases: TGTGCCAGCAGCTTCGGACAGAACACCGGGGAGCTGTTTTTT. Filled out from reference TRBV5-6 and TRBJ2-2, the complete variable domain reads DAGVTQSPTHLIKTRGQQVTLRCSPKSGHDTVSWYQQALGQGPQFIFQYYEEEERQRGNFPDRFSGHQFPNYSSELNVNALLLGDSALYLCASSFGQNTGELFFGEGSRLTVL.

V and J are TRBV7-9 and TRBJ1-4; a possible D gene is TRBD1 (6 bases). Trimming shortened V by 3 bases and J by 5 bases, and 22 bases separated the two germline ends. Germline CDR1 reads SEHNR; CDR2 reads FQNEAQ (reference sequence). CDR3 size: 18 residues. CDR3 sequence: CASSLRGGGTLLNEKLFF. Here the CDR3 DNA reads TGTGCCAGCAGCTTGAGGGGGGGAGGAACTCTCCTAAATGAAAAACTGTTTTTT.

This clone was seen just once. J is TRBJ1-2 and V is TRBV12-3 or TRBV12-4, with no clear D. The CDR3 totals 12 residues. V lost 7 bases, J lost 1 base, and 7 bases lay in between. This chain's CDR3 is CASIHSNYGYTF. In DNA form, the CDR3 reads TGTGCCAGCATTCACAGTAACTATGGCTACACCTTC.

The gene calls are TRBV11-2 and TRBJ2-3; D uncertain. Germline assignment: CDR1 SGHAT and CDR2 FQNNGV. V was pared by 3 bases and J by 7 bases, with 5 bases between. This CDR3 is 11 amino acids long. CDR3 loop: CASSFLYTQYF. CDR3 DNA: TGTGCCAGCAGCTTTTTATATACGCAGTATTTT. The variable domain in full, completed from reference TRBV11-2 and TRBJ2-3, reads EAGVAQSPRYKIIEKRQSVAFWCNPISGHATLYWYQQILGQGPKLLIQFQNNGVVDDSQLPKDRFSAERLKGVDSTLKIQPAKLEDSAVYLCASSFLYTQYFGPGTRLTVL.